This T cell receptor (beta chain) was recovered during a study of identical twins. TCRdb analysed the 5' RACE reads with MiXCR anew, one entry per CDR3 protein. The table has 570,000 or so distinct CDR3 sequences, approximately 10% seen once. Study outcomes and limitations: Diverse VJ usage suggested most zero-insertion clonotypes were not invariant T cells. Out-of-frame alpha sequences common to twins were enriched for low generation probability.

There are 14 residues in the CDR3. Germline trimming cut 1 base from V and 11 bases from J; bases unmatched to any gene: 5. Germline lookup yields CDR1 SGHAT and CDR2 FQNNGV. As regards this clonotype: Its target is unknown.

This sample was shared with a second study, whose subject was yellow fever vaccine responses in identical twins.

The clonotype was recovered from a woman aged 18-29 years in good health. Sequenced material: PBMCs. This rearrangement joins TRBV11-2 to TRBJ2-4, with 10 bases fitting TRBD2. CDR3 nucleotides: TGTGCCAGCAGCTTAGTTGCCCTAGCGGGGGTTCAGTACTTC. Translated, it gives CASSLVALAGVQYF.